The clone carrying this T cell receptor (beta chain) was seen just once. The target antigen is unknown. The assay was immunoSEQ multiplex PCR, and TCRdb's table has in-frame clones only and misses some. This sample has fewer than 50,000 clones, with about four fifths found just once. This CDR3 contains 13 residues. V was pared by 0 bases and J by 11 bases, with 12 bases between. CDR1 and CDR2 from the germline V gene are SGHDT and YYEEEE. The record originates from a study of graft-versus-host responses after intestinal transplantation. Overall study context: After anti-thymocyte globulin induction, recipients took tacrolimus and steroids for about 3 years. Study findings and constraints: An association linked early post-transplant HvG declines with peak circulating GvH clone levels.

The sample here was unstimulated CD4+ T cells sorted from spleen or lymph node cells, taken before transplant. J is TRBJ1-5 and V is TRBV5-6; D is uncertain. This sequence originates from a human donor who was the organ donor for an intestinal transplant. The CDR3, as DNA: TGTGCCAGCAGCTTGGGCCAGATAAGGGCCCAGCATTTT. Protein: CASSLGQIRAQHF.